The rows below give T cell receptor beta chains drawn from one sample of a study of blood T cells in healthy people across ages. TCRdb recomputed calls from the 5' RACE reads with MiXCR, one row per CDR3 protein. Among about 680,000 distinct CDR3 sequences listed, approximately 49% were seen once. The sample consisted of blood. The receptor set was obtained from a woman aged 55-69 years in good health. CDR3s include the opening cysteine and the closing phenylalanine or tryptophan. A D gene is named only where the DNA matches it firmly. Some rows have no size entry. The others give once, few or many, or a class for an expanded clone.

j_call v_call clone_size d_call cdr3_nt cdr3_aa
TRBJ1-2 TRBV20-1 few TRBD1 TGCAGTGCTAGAGATCAGGGGGGAAGGAGCTACACCTTC CSARDQGGRSYTF
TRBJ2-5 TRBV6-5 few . TGTGCCAGCAGTTACGGAGTCGGAATCCAAGAGACCCAGTACTTC CASSYGVGIQETQYF
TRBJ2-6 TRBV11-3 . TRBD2 TGTGCCAGCAGCTTGACTAGCGGGTACTCTGGGGCCAACGTCCTGACTTTC CASSLTSGYSGANVLTF
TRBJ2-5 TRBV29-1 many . TGCAGCGTGGGATCTAGCGCCCAAGAGACCCAGTACTTC CSVGSSAQETQYF
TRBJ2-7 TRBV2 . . TGTGCCAGCAGTGAGCGGGACAGCTTCTACAATGAGCAGTACTTC CASSERDSFYNEQYF
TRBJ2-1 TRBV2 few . TGTGCCACCTGTAGCGTAAATGAGCAGTTCTTC CATCSVNEQFF
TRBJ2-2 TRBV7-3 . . TGTGCCAGCAGCTACCCCACCTACCCCTGGGCGAACACCGGGGAGCTGTTTTTT CASSYPTYPWANTGELFF
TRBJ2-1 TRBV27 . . TGTGCCAGCAGCCTCCTGGGTGGGGGTGAGCAGTTCTTC CASSLLGGGEQFF
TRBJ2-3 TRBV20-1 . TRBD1 TGCAGCTATCCCCAGGGGGCGCAAGATACGCAGTATTTT CSYPQGAQDTQYF
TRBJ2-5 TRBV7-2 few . TGTGCCAGCAGCTTGGGGAGCCGAGGGTCTGAGACCCAGTACTTC CASSLGSRGSETQYF
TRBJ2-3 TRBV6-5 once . TGTGCCAGCAGTTACTCCCGGGACGGTTCCACAGATACGCAGTATTTT CASSYSRDGSTDTQYF
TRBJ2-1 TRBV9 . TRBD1 TGTGCCAGCAGCGTAGGAGGGGCAGGGGGCCAGATAAAGGCGAACAATGAGCAGTTCTTC CASSVGGAGGQIKANNEQFF
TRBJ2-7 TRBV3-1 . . TGTGCCAGCAGCCAAGATTGGCGGGACAAGGCCTCCTACGAGCAGTACTTC CASSQDWRDKASYEQYF
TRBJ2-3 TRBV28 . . TGTGCCAGCAGTTTGGACGGGGCTAGCACAGATACGCAGTATTTT CASSLDGASTDTQYF
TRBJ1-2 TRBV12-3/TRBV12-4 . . TGTGCCAGCAGCCAGGGTCTAAGTGAGGTCTATGGCTACACCTTC CASSQGLSEVYGYTF
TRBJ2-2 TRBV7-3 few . TGTGCCAGCAGCTTAACCCCAGACAGGTCAGACACCGGGGAGCTGTTTTTT CASSLTPDRSDTGELFF
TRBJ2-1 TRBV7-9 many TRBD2 TGTGCCAGCAGACCCACTAGCGGGGTGGTAAATGAGCAGTTCTTC CASRPTSGVVNEQFF
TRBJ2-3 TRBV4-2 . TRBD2 TGTGCCAGCAGCCGACTAGCGGAACCCACAGATACGCAGTATTTT CASSRLAEPTDTQYF
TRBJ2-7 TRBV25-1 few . TGTGCCAGCAGTGATCCAGGGGCCTACGAGCAGTACTTC CASSDPGAYEQYF
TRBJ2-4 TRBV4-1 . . TGCGCCAGCAGCCAAGATGGCTCAGGGGCTCAAGACATTCAGTACTTC CASSQDGSGAQDIQYF
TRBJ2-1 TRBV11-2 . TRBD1 TGTGCCAGCAGCGCGACAGGGGACGCCTACAATGAGCAGTTCTTC CASSATGDAYNEQFF
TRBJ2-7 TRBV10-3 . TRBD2 TGTGCCATGGGGGAGGGGTCCTCCTACGAGCAGTACTTC CAMGEGSSYEQYF
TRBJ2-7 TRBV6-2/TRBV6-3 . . TGTGCCAGCAGTGCGGCGGGAAAGACGTACGAGCAGTACTTC CASSAAGKTYEQYF
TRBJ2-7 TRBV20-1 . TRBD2 TGCAGTGCTAGAGATCCGGAACTAGCGGGCCTTTCCTACGAGCAGTACTTC CSARDPELAGLSYEQYF
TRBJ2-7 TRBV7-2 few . TGTGCCAGCAGCAGAGCCGGGACGCTAACCTACGAGCAGTACTTC CASSRAGTLTYEQYF
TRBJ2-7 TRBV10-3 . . TGTGCCATCAGTGAACAGTACGAGCAGTACTTC CAISEQYEQYF
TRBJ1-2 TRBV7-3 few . TGTGCCAGCAGCTTAGGGCAAATCTCCCCCCCTTACACCTTC CASSLGQISPPYTF
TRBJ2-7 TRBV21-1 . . TGTGCCAGCAGCAAAGCTGGGACTAGCGGGGCTAGCGAGCAGTACTTC CASSKAGTSGASEQYF
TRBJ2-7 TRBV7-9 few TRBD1 TGTGCCAGCAGCTTATGGACAGGGTATGAGCAGTACTTC CASSLWTGYEQYF
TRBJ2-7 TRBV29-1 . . TGCAGCGTCGGGACCGTAACCTACGAGCAGTACTTC CSVGTVTYEQYF
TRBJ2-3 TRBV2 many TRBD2 TGTGCCAGCAGTGCTAGCGGAGATACGCAGTATTTT CASSASGDTQYF
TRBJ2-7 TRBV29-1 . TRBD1 TGCAGCGTTGAAGGGGGGACAGGGCGTCGTGAGCAGTACTTC CSVEGGTGRREQYF
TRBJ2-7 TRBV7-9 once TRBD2 TGTGCCAGCAGTCAGACTAGCTGCGAGCAGTACTTC CASSQTSCEQYF
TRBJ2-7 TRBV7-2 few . TGTGCCAGCAGTCAAACTGCGGAGCCCCCCTCCTACGAGCAGTACTTC CASSQTAEPPSYEQYF
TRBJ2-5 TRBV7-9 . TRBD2 TGTGCCAGCAGCCCAGAGACTAGCGGGAGAGAGACCCAGTACTTC CASSPETSGRETQYF
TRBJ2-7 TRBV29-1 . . TGCAGCGTTGCGCCAGAGAAACACTACGAGCAGTACTTC CSVAPEKHYEQYF
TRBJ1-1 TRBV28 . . TGTGCCAGCAGTCCCTCAGGGAGCACTGGAGCTTTCTTT CASSPSGSTGAFF
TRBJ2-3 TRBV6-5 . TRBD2 TGTGCCACCTTTACCGGCCTAGCGGAAGGGAGGAATACGCAGTATTTT CATFTGLAEGRNTQYF
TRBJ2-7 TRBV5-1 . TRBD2 TGCGCCAGCAGCTTGTCCCCCTCTAGCGGGAGTCGGTCCTACGAGCAGTACTTC CASSLSPSSGSRSYEQYF
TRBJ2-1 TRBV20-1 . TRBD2 TGCAGTGCCGCCCGGACTAGCGGGAGTCCCTACAATGAGCAGTTCTTC CSAARTSGSPYNEQFF